This entry lists 16 T cell receptor beta chains sequenced from one sample in a study of T cell repertoires in cytomegalovirus infection. Antigen specificity for these receptors is unknown. TCRdb re-called the reads with MiXCR, one entry per CDR3 protein. The data hold about 920,000 distinct CDR3 sequences, with approximately 32% observed a single time. This specimen was cultured CD8+ T cells from PBMCs, taken from culture after CMV antigen stimulation. Receptors originate from a human donor in good health (CMV status not recorded). Some clones in this sample may be carry-over from other donors' samples.

This clonotype showed up just a few times. The rearrangement joins TRBV7-3 to TRBJ2-3, with D possibly being TRBD1 (6 bases). The CDR3 is 16 residues long. Between the trimmed V and J ends, which lost 1 base and 2 bases, there was a span of 13 bases. CDR1 SGHTA and CDR2 FQGTGA come from the germline V gene. CDR3 bases: TGTGCCAGCAGCTTAATTGGGGGCACCACCACAGATACGCAGTATTTT. Its protein product is CASSLIGGTTTDTQYF.

Turning to this clonotype: A much larger clonotype is one base distant, so this may be a read error. This chain links TRBV24-1 with TRBJ2-2; D gene unclear. V was trimmed by 6 bases and J by 1 base, leaving 2 bases between them. This CDR3 has 12 residues. The germline V gene has CDR1 KGHDR and CDR2 SFDVKD. CDR3 loop: CATSKNTGELFF. The CDR3 DNA is TGTGCCACCAGTAAGAACACCGGGGAGCTGTTTTTT.

The chain couples TRBV4-3 to TRBJ2-6; 8 nucleotides agree with TRBD1. The CDR3 covers 18 residues. Germline CDR1 reads LGHNA; CDR2 reads YSLEER. J gave up 4 bases and V 1 base, and 9 bases lay outside the gene matches. CDR3 bases: TGCGCCAGCAGCCAAGTCGGGACAGGATTGGACGGGGCCAACGTCCTGACTTTC. It yields the protein CASSQVGTGLDGANVLTF.

This clonotype was detected a few times. V and J are TRBV27 and TRBJ1-2; a weak D match, TRBD1 (5 bases). Trimming stripped 4 bases from V and 2 bases from J, with 11 bases between. The germline V gene has CDR1 MNHEY and CDR2 SMNVEV (reference sequence). The CDR3 length is 14 residues. The CDR3 nucleotides read TGTGCCAGCAGTTCCATGACAGAGAACTATGGCTACACCTTC. Its translation: CASSSMTENYGYTF.

This clonotype turned up a few times. This chain links TRBV19 with TRBJ2-2; the D is unclear. V lost 3 bases to trimming and J lost 6 bases, with 11 bases between them. This CDR3 is built from 14 residues. The germline V gene has CDR1 LNHDA and CDR2 SQIVND (reference sequence). CDR3 in DNA: TGTGCCAGTAGTATTGCCCAGACGGCCGGGGAGCTGTTTTTT. Protein: CASSIAQTAGELFF.

This clonotype was recorded many times. This chain uses TRBV7-2 with TRBJ2-3; possible D gene TRBD1, 5 bases. The ends were cut back, 2 bases at V and 2 bases at J, with 11 bases in the middle. Germline CDR1 and CDR2: SGHTA and FQGNSA. The CDR3 is 15 residues long. CDR3 nucleotides: TGTGCCAGCAGCTTACCCCAGGGAAACACAGATACGCAGTATTTT. Residues: CASSLPQGNTDTQYF.

The chain couples TRBV6-2 or TRBV6-3 to TRBJ2-7, with D perhaps TRBD1 (6 bases). From germline, CDR1 is MNHEY and CDR2 SVGEGT. Trimming removed 2 bases from V and 6 bases from J, with 11 bases in between. This CDR3 has 13 amino acids. The CDR3 DNA reads TGTGCCAGCAGTTACAACAGGGTTTCCGAGCAGTACGTC. It yields the protein CASSYNRVSEQYV.

This clonotype has just a few counts. This chain connects TRBV11-2 to TRBJ2-5; the D call may be TRBD1 or TRBD2 (6 bases each). Trimming stripped 5 bases from V and 4 bases from J, with 17 bases between. Germline CDR1 SGHAT, CDR2 FQNNGV. The CDR3 extends over 15 amino acids. CDR3 in amino acids: CASSPVTGAGETQYF. The CDR3 DNA reads as TGTGCCAGCAGCCCCGTAACGGGGGCGGGAGAGACCCAGTACTTC.

This clonotype was seen only a few times. The chain has TRBV9 and TRBJ2-3; no clear D. CDR1 is SGDLS and CDR2 is YYNGEE in the germline V gene. Trimming shortened V by 0 bases and J by 3 bases, and 5 bases separated the two germline ends. This CDR3 has 13 residues. This chain's CDR3 is CASSVAGTDTQYF. The CDR3 DNA sequence: TGTGCCAGCAGCGTAGCCGGGACAGATACGCAGTATTTT.

The chain recombines TRBV6-8 with TRBJ1-2; maybe TRBD1 (6 bases). CDR1 and CDR2 (germline): MNHGY, SAAAGT. This CDR3 comprises 15 residues. Trimming left V 2 bases short and J 6 bases short, with 16 bases between. The CDR3 reads CASSYQLGGLDGYTF. In DNA form, the CDR3 reads TGTGCCAGCAGTTACCAGCTCGGGGGGCTGGATGGCTACACCTTC.

Details on this clonotype: A much larger clone is a single base away; this may be a read error. The chain is built from TRBV5-6 and TRBJ2-5; D ambiguous. Between the trimmed V and J ends, which lost 0 bases and 5 bases, there was a span of 8 bases. Germline CDR1 and CDR2: SGHDT and YYEEEE. The CDR3 loop spans 13 amino acids. For the CDR3, the DNA is TGTGCCAGCAGCTTGGGGGAAGGGGAGACCCAGTACTTC. This gives the protein CASSLGEGETQYF.

This clonotype appeared a few times. The chain combines TRBV4-3 with TRBJ2-1; 12 bases align to TRBD2. The CDR3 spans 16 residues. CDR1 and CDR2 from the germline V gene are LGHNA and YSLEER. The V and J ends lost 0 bases and 8 bases, in that order; junction bases with no gene match: 5. DNA of the CDR3: TGCGCCAGCAGCCAAGATACTAGCGGGGGGCCATATGAGCAGTTCTTC. This sequence encodes CASSQDTSGGPYEQFF.

This clonotype was seen only a few times. The DNA for the CDR3 is TGTGCCAGCAGCTTTCCAACAGGGGGCAATCTCCCGTATAGCAATCAGCCCCAGCATTTT. It specifies CASSFPTGGNLPYSNQPQHF. The rearrangement uses TRBV2 and TRBJ1-5, with 9 bases that match TRBD1. Germline trimming cut 6 bases from V and 0 bases from J; bases unmatched to any gene: 18. The germline V gene encodes CDR1 SNHLY and CDR2 FYNNEI. The CDR3 totals 20 residues.

In this sample, this clonotype turned up many times. The chain links TRBV7-2 to TRBJ1-1; D perhaps matches TRBD1 (5 bases). Germline-derived CDR1 and CDR2 are SGHTA and FQGNSA. Trimming stripped 1 base from V and 0 bases from J, with 15 bases between. CDR3 size: 17 residues. The CDR3 loop is CASSLVDGGVLNTEAFF. The CDR3 DNA reads TGTGCCAGCAGCTTAGTGGACGGGGGAGTCCTGAACACTGAAGCTTTCTTT.

This clonotype was recorded a few times. The rearrangement links TRBV5-4 to TRBJ2-1, with TRBD1 matching 10 bases. Per the germline V gene, CDR1 is SGHNT and CDR2 is YYREEE (reference sequence). The CDR3 is made up of 14 amino acids. The junction had 6 bases not matched to a gene; V was cut back by 4 bases and J by 8 bases. CDR3 protein: CASSPGQGLDEQFF. The CDR3 nucleotides read TGTGCCAGCAGCCCGGGACAGGGGTTGGATGAGCAGTTCTTC.

The V gene is TRBV2, the J gene TRBJ1-2; 7 bases are a match to TRBD1. J lost 8 bases, V lost 9 bases, and 15 bases had no gene match. This CDR3 contains 14 residues. From germline, CDR1 is SNHLY and CDR2 FYNNEI. The CDR3 region is CASAATGSPRGYTF. CDR3 in DNA: TGTGCCAGTGCGGCGACAGGGAGTCCGAGAGGCTACACCTTC. Variable domain in full (rest from reference TRBV2 and TRBJ1-2): EPEVTQTPSHQVTQMGQEVILRCVPISNHLYFYWYRQILGQKVEFLVSFYNNEISEKSEIFDDQFSVERPDGSNFTLKIRSTKLEDSAMYFCASAATGSPRGYTFGSGTRLTVV.